This TCR beta chain emerged from a study of Ad26.COV2.S vaccination and SARS-CoV-2 variants. Study summary: Enrollment placed the donor in the COV1001 Ad26.COV2.S trial arm. Ad26.COV2.S was injected intramuscularly once or twice, 56 days apart.

Data came from immunoSEQ multiplex PCR; TCRdb stores just in-frame clones and leaves some out. Among around 300,000 clones listed, about 89% were seen once. This clone was found once. The germline gives CDR1 SGHTA, CDR2 FQGNSA. CDR3 length: 15 amino acids. V was clipped by 5 bases and J by 6 bases; unmatched bases: 7. Treatment denoted: 15 to 20 received Ad26.COV2.S at low or high dose, single or two shots; five or six received placebo; per-sample allocation not given. The samples were gathered on day 63 after the first injection of vaccine or placebo. Boston provided a donor who was an adult aged 18-55 years. The vaccine delivered Wuhan-strain SARS-CoV-2 spike through an Ad26 vector.

Here the sequenced sample was peripheral blood, taken in a trial of Ad26.COV2.S vaccine versus placebo. The origin of this receptor is a person aged 18-60 years who received the Ad26.COV2.S COVID-19 vaccine or a placebo. The rearrangement links TRBV7-2 to TRBJ1-6, with 7 bases fitting TRBD1. The CDR3 protein is CASSTWTGGNSPLHF. The CDR3 coding sequence is TGTGCCAGCAGCACCTGGACAGGTGGTAATTCACCCCTCCACTTT.